This T cell receptor (beta chain) was profiled in a study of CD8 T cells in ankylosing spondylitis. This clonotype has just a few counts. Its matching antigen is unknown. By quantitative 5'-RACE with molecular barcodes, the TCR beta libraries were made. TCRdb fed the 5' RACE reads into MiXCR, producing one record per CDR3 protein. In the table there are about 800,000 distinct CDR3 sequences, approximately 10% of which are singletons. The V gene's germline CDR1 is MNHEY and CDR2 SMNVEV (reference sequence). The CDR3 sequence is 14 residues long. Trimming left V 6 bases short and J 5 bases short, with 13 bases between. The study, taken as a whole, reports: Disease-linked clones reportedly concentrated significantly in matched ankylosing spondylitis synovial fluid. Within ankylosing spondylitis blood, a TCR beta motif made up of roughly eight highly homologous variants appeared to be characteristic. Clones that were linked to disease were CD8+ and were relatively rare in peripheral blood.

The TCR originated in a male donor with ankylosing spondylitis. V is TRBV27 and J is TRBJ2-2; tentatively, D is TRBD1 (5 bases). Specimen: blood, either unsorted or a sorted T cell fraction (not recorded which). The DNA of the CDR3 is TGTGCCAGCAGCCTCCTCCCAGGGACCGGGGAGCTGTTTTTT. As protein: CASSLLPGTGELFF.